These 20 T cell receptor beta chains were sequenced from one sample in a study of CD8+ T cells in alopecia areata. Treatment specified: oral pan-JAK inhibitor, 5-10 mg twice daily. cDNA reverse transcribed from extracted RNA served as the sequencing template. The protocol was immunoSEQ multiplex PCR, while the TCRdb copy is restricted to in-frame clones and leaves out a portion. The table records over 120,000 clones, 45% to 60% of them present only once. This sample comprised CD8+ T cells sorted from blood, obtained at week 4, from a patient treated with tofacitinib. These receptors were obtained from a human donor with alopecia areata.

V is TRBV29-1 and J is TRBJ1-2; the D gene is possibly TRBD1 (5 bases). V was shortened by 0 bases and J by 1 base, with 9 bases between the two germline ends. The CDR3 has 14 residues. The germline V gene encodes CDR1 SQVTM and CDR2 ANQGSEA. The DNA of the CDR3 is TGCAGCGTTGAAGATCAGGGCAGTAACTATGGCTACACCTTC. The encoded protein is CSVEDQGSNYGYTF.

This chain links TRBV19 with TRBJ1-5; the D is unclear. The germline CDR1 and CDR2 sequences are LNHDA and SQIVND (reference sequence). This CDR3 has 13 residues. With 6 bases removed from V and 4 bases from J, the gap between germline ends came to 10 bases. CDR3 sequence: CASRGKGNQPQHF. CDR3 DNA sequence: TGTGCCAGTAGGGGCAAAGGTAATCAGCCCCAGCATTTT.

This clone was seen only a few times. This rearrangement joins TRBV14 to TRBJ1-1; D is possibly TRBD1 (5 bases). V lost 8 bases to trimming and J lost 5 bases, with 18 bases between them. The CDR3 is made up of 14 amino acids. Germline V CDR1 and CDR2: SGHDN, FVKESK. The DNA for the CDR3 is TGTGCCAGCGTACGGTGGGGCCCCTGGACTGAAGCTTTCTTT. It yields the protein CASVRWGPWTEAFF.

V usage is TRBV4-1 and J usage is TRBJ1-2; D remains unclear. V lost 3 bases, J lost 8 bases, and 19 bases lay in between. Germline lookup yields CDR1 MGHRA and CDR2 YSYEKL. The CDR3 runs 15 residues. In DNA form, the CDR3 reads TGCGCCAGCAGCCATCCCTCCCTGGTGGGAGACGGCTACACCTTC. It yields the protein CASSHPSLVGDGYTF.

The chain has TRBV27 and TRBJ1-4; D is perhaps TRBD1 (5 bases). The CDR3 spans 14 residues. V shed 2 bases and J shed 5 bases, with 9 bases lying between them. CDR1 and CDR2 from the germline V gene are MNHEY and SMNVEV (reference sequence). The chain's CDR3 is CASSLRGLNEKLFF. DNA of the CDR3: TGTGCCAGCAGTTTAAGGGGCCTGAATGAAAAACTGTTTTTT.

This clone was seen only a few times. J is TRBJ2-2 and V is TRBV11-1; 7 bases align to TRBD1. Germline V gives CDR1 SGHAT, CDR2 FQDESV (reference sequence). The CDR3 length is 17 residues. The J segment lost 2 bases and the V segment lost 7 bases, leaving 13 bases of the junction unmatched. CDR3: CASTIQRGTVNTGELFF. The CDR3 coding sequence is TGTGCCAGCACCATACAACGTGGGACAGTCAACACCGGGGAGCTGTTTTTT.

A single count supports this clone. The chain links TRBV27 to TRBJ1-1, with D tentatively TRBD1 (5 bases). The CDR3 extends over 12 amino acids. Per the germline V gene, CDR1 is MNHEY and CDR2 is SMNVEV (reference sequence). The V and J ends lost 5 bases and 4 bases respectively, with 8 bases between them. The CDR3 loop is CASSPGGTEAFF. CDR3 DNA sequence: TGTGCCAGCAGTCCCGGGGGCACTGAAGCTTTCTTT.

The chain couples TRBV15 to TRBJ1-5, with 10 bases identical to TRBD1. The J segment lost 3 bases and the V segment lost 5 bases, leaving 7 bases of the junction unmatched. The CDR3 has 16 amino acids. Germline-derived CDR1 and CDR2 are LNHNV and YYDKDF (reference sequence). The CDR3 here is CATSWAGTGVNQPQHF. CDR3 in DNA: TGTGCCACCAGCTGGGCAGGGACAGGGGTCAATCAGCCCCAGCATTTT.

The rearrangement links TRBV5-1 to TRBJ1-1, with D uncertain. The CDR3 sequence is 14 residues long. Germline V gene data show CDR1 as SGHRS and CDR2 as YFSETQ. The V and J ends lost 1 base and 5 bases respectively, with 12 bases between them. CDR3 amino acids: CASSLLSLGTEAFF. CDR3 DNA sequence: TGCGCCAGCAGCTTGTTATCACTGGGGACTGAAGCTTTCTTT.

The J gene is TRBJ2-3, the V gene TRBV29-1, with D perhaps matching TRBD2 (6 bases). Looked up from germline, CDR1 is SQVTM and CDR2 is ANQGSEA. The CDR3 sequence is 12 residues long. Trimming removed 5 bases at V and 6 bases at J, with 12 bases between. In DNA, the CDR3 is TGCAGCGTTCAATGGGGGGAGGATACGCAGTATTTT. Its protein product is CSVQWGEDTQYF.

V gene TRBV5-6 combines with J gene TRBJ2-5; D uncertain. Germline V gene data show CDR1 as SGHDT and CDR2 as YYEEEE. Trimming cost V 4 bases and J 4 bases, with 5 bases left between them. This CDR3 is 11 amino acids long. The DNA of the CDR3 is TGTGCCAGCAGCAACGGAGAGACCCAGTACTTC. Residues: CASSNGETQYF.

Here the CDR3 DNA reads TGTGCCAGCAGCGCGACAGCAAGCAATCAGCCCCAGCATTTT. It yields the protein CASSATASNQPQHF. The chain uses TRBV9 and TRBJ1-5, with D possibly TRBD1 on 5 matching bases. The CDR3 sequence is 14 residues long. Trimming cost V 3 bases and J 1 base, with 8 bases left between them. Germline CDR1 reads SGDLS; CDR2 reads YYNGEE.

The chain has TRBV13 and TRBJ1-2, with no clear D. CDR3 length equals 12 residues. V was pared by 6 bases and J by 3 bases, with 8 bases between. The germline CDR1 and CDR2 sequences are PRHDT and FYEKMQ (reference sequence). CDR3: CASSSQDYGYTF. CDR3 sequence (DNA): TGTGCCAGCAGTTCCCAAGACTATGGCTACACCTTC.

V usage is TRBV7-9 and J usage is TRBJ2-1, with 8 positions matching TRBD2. Germline V lookup: CDR1 SEHNR, CDR2 FQNEAQ (reference sequence). J was trimmed by 8 bases and V by 2 bases; bases with no gene match: 11. CDR3 size: 16 residues. CDR3 amino acids: CASSLKLAGDPDEQFF. CDR3 DNA sequence: TGTGCCAGCAGCTTAAAGCTAGCGGGCGATCCCGATGAGCAGTTCTTC.

This chain joins TRBV6-1 and TRBJ1-2; maybe TRBD1 (6 bases). Trimming stripped 5 bases from V and 4 bases from J, with 17 bases between. Germline loops: CDR1 MNHNS, CDR2 SASEGT. CDR3 length: 15 residues. Here the CDR3 reads CASSRIAGTPYGYTF. In nucleotides, the CDR3 is TGTGCCAGCAGTCGTATCGCCGGGACACCCTATGGCTACACCTTC.

The genes are TRBV14 and TRBJ1-5; 8 bases align to TRBD1. Trimming took 9 bases from V and 6 from J; bases not matched to a gene: 7. Germline-derived CDR1 and CDR2 are SGHDN and FVKESK. The CDR3 covers 13 residues. This CDR3 reads CARGQGGSQPQHF. The CDR3 DNA reads as TGTGCCAGAGGACAGGGCGGGAGTCAGCCCCAGCATTTT.

The chain employs TRBV7-3 and TRBJ2-1, with unresolved D. The V end was cut by 4 bases, the J end by 0 bases, with 10 bases between. Germline V gene data show CDR1 as SGHTA and CDR2 as FQGTGA. There are 15 residues in the CDR3. DNA of the CDR3: TGTGCCAGCAGCTCCACCCACAGCTCCTACAATGAGCAGTTCTTC. Translating gives CASSSTHSSYNEQFF.

A word on this clone: This sample also contains other DNA sequences that code for the same CDR3. V and J are TRBV30 and TRBJ2-3; possible D gene TRBD2, 5 bases. This CDR3 is built from 14 residues. Germline CDR1 reads GTSNPN; CDR2 reads SVGIG (reference sequence). Deletions cut 2 bases from V and 1 base from J, with 10 bases between. The CDR3 region is CAWSRVGGTDTQYF. In DNA form, the CDR3 reads TGTGCCTGGAGTAGGGTCGGGGGCACAGATACGCAGTATTTT.

This chain connects TRBV29-1 to TRBJ2-7; TRBD1 might be the D (8 bases). The CDR3 sequence is 16 residues long. The germline gives CDR1 SQVTM, CDR2 ANQGSEA. Between the trimmed V and J ends, which lost 6 bases and 0 bases, there was a span of 21 bases. CDR3: CSVARPGGQDSYEQYF. DNA of the CDR3: TGCAGCGTCGCGCGACCGGGGGGACAGGACTCCTACGAGCAGTACTTC.

The chain recombines TRBV27 with TRBJ2-3; either TRBD1 or TRBD2 may fit D (6 bases each). Germline V gives CDR1 MNHEY, CDR2 SMNVEV (reference sequence). Trimming cost V 5 bases and J 0 bases, with 21 bases left between them. CDR3 length: 18 residues. CDR3 loop: CASSPYGGRFTSTDTQYF. CDR3 bases: TGTGCCAGCAGTCCCTACGGGGGCAGGTTTACTAGCACAGATACGCAGTATTTT.